Described below is a single TCR beta chain sequence and its context. No antigen is known for it. The source of the sample is a study of tumor-infiltrating lymphocytes in primary liver carcinoma. Looking at the study overall: Tumor stage was T1-T3 N0M0, and tumor size was about 4.2 to 11 cm across. About 3.5 to 8 million productive TCRbeta reads were obtained from the samples, with similar numbers across tissue types.

A primer matching the constant region was used to make TCR beta cDNA from 500 to 600 ng of total RNA. Slightly modified ARM-PCR with three nested multiplex PCR rounds yielded TCR beta libraries. With TRBV1-TRBV30 forward primers and a C-beta reverse primer, the first two PCR rounds were run for around 10 cycles each. TCRdb redid the calling of the multiplex PCR reads with MiXCR, one entry per CDR3 protein. Of 75,000 to 80,000 distinct CDR3 sequences listed, 69% are singletons. Co-extraction of both nucleic acids (RNA and DNA) used roughly 18-34 mg of unsorted bulk tissue. Resecting the tumor surgically was how the patients' primary liver carcinoma was treated. Germline assignment: CDR1 SQVTM and CDR2 ANQGSEA. The V and J ends lost 1 base and 6 bases, in that order; junction bases with no gene match: 8. The CDR3 has 16 residues. Broader study findings: Tumor-adjacent and tumor-blood pairs overlapped less than tumor region pairs did.

V is TRBV29-1 and J is TRBJ2-3; 12 bases agree with TRBD1. Material: tumor-adjacent normal liver tissue. This clonotype originated in a man aged 35-49 years with primary liver carcinoma and hepatitis B virus infection. The CDR3 nucleotides are TGCAGCGTTGAAGGCGGGGGACAGGGGGCGCGGGATACGCAGTATTTT. Protein product: CSVEGGGQGARDTQYF.